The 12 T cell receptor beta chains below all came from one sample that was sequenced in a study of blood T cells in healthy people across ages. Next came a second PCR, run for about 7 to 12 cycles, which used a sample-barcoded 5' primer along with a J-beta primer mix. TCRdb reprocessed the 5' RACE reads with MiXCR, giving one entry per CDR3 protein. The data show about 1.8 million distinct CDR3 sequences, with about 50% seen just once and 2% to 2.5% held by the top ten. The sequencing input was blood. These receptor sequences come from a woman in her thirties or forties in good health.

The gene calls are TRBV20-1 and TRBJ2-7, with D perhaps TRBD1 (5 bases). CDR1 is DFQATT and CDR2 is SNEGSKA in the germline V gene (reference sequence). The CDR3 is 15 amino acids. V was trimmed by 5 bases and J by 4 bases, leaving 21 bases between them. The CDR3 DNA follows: TGCAGTGCTCCCCCGGCCCCCAGGGCTAAGTACGAGCAGTACTTC. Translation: CSAPPAPRAKYEQYF.

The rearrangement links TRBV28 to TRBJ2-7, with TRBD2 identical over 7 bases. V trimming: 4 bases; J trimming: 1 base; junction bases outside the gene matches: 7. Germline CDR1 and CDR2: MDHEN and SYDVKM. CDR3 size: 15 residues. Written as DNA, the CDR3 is TGTGCCAGCAGTTGGGGGGGTTCCAGGTCCTACGAGCAGTACTTC. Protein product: CASSWGGSRSYEQYF.

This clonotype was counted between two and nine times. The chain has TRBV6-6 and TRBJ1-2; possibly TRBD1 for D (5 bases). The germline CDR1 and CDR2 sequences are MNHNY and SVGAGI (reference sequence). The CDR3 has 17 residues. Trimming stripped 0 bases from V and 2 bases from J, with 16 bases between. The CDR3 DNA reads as TGTGCCAGCAGTTACTCGTGGGAGGGGCCCCCCAACTATGGCTACACCTTC. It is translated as CASSYSWEGPPNYGYTF.

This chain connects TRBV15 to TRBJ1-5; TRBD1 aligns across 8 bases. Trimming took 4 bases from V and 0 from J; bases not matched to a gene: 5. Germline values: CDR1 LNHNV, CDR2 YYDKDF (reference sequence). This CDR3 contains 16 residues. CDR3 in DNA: TGTGCCACCAGCATGGACAGGGACCATAGCAATCAGCCCCAGCATTTT. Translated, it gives CATSMDRDHSNQPQHF.

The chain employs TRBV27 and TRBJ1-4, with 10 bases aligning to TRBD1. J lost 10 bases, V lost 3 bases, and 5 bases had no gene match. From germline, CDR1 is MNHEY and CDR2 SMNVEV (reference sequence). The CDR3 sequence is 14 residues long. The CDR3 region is CASSFGQGVGKLFF. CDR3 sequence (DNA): TGTGCCAGCAGTTTCGGACAGGGGGTGGGAAAACTGTTTTTT.

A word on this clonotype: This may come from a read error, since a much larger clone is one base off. CDR3 in DNA: TGCAGCGTTGAAGCTGGTCCAGGGCCAGGTACGCAGTATTTT. Translating it yields CSVEAGPGPGTQYF. The chain uses TRBV29-1 and TRBJ2-3, with D possibly TRBD1 on 5 matching bases. The CDR3 is 14 residues long. V lost 1 base to trimming and J lost 8 bases, with 16 bases between them. Germline V gene lookup returns CDR1 SQVTM and CDR2 ANQGSEA.

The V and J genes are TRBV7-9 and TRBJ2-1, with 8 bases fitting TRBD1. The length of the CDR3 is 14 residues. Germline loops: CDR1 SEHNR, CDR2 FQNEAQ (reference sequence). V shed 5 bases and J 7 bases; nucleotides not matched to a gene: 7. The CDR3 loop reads CASSRRTGTNEQFF. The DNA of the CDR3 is TGTGCCAGCAGCCGCCGGACAGGGACAAATGAGCAGTTCTTC.

The CDR3 DNA reads TGTGCCAGCAGCTCCGCCCTCCTGGGGTCAACCCAGCATTTT. Protein sequence: CASSSALLGSTQHF. The J gene is TRBJ1-5, the V gene TRBV7-2; D is unresolved. The length of the CDR3 is 14 residues. The ends were cut back, 4 bases at V and 11 bases at J, with 18 bases in the middle. Looked up from germline, CDR1 is SGHTA and CDR2 is FQGNSA.

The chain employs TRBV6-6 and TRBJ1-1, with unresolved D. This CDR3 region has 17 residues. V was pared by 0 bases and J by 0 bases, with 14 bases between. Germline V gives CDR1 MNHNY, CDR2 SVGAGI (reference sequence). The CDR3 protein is CASSYSSDLRLNTEAFF. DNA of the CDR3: TGTGCCAGCAGTTACTCGAGTGATTTGCGGTTGAACACTGAAGCTTTCTTT.

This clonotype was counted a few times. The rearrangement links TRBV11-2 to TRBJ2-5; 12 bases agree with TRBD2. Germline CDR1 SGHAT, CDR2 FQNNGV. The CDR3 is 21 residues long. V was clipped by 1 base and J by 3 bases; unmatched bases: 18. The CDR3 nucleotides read TGTGCCAGCAGCTTAGTGAACCCCCACCAGACTAGCGGGGGCCACAAAGAGACCCAGTACTTC. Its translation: CASSLVNPHQTSGGHKETQYF.

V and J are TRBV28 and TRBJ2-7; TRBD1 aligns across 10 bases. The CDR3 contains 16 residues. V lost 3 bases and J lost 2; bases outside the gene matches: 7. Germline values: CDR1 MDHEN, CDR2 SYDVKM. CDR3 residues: CASSLIGQGDPYEQYF. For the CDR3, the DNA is TGTGCCAGCAGTTTGATAGGACAGGGGGATCCCTACGAGCAGTACTTC.

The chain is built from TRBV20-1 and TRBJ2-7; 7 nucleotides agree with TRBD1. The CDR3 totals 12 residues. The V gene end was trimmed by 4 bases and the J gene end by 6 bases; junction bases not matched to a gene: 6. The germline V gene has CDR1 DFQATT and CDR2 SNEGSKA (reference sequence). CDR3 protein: CSAINRGPEQYF. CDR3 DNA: TGCAGTGCTATAAACAGGGGACCCGAGCAGTACTTC.